The 20 T cell receptor beta chains reported below all come from one sample, sequenced in a study of siplizumab effects on memory and regulatory T cells (dated by TCRdb to about 2019). Libraries were constructed by the immunoSEQ multiplex PCR assay. Sourced from immuneACCESS, this table was stored by TCRdb with only in-frame sequences that have V and J called. A share of the clones is absent; for the studies checked, an unresolved V gene accounts for under half, and the remainder has no known explanation. The sample contains some 100,000 clones, around 95% of them found a single time. The ten top clones hold roughly 0.6% of the sample. Sequenced sample: Tregs sorted from blood. Every receptor here comes from a human donor in good health.

This chain connects TRBV19 to TRBJ2-5, with 9 positions matching TRBD1. Germline-derived CDR1 and CDR2 are LNHDA and SQIVND (reference sequence). The CDR3 is made up of 13 amino acids. The J segment lost 5 bases and the V segment lost 8 bases, leaving 6 bases of the junction unmatched. The DNA for the CDR3 is TGTGCCAGTCGAGACAGGGGGATTGAGACCCAGTACTTC. This sequence encodes CASRDRGIETQYF.

This clone was observed once. The chain is built from TRBV28 and TRBJ2-7, with 7 positions matching TRBD1. The V gene end was trimmed by 6 bases and the J gene end by 4 bases; junction bases not matched to a gene: 3. The CDR3 has 12 residues. In germline, CDR1 is MDHEN, CDR2 SYDVKM. The CDR3 DNA sequence: TGTGCCAGCAGACTACAGGGGTACGAGCAGTACTTC. Its protein product is CASRLQGYEQYF.

The chain is built from TRBV2 and TRBJ1-4, with 8 bases matching TRBD1. Germline values: CDR1 SNHLY, CDR2 FYNNEI. This CDR3 region has 15 residues. V was clipped by 6 bases and J by 7 bases; unmatched bases: 10. In DNA, the CDR3 is TGTGCCAGCAGATCCGACAGGGGAAGGGGTGAAAAACTGTTTTTT. It translates to CASRSDRGRGEKLFF.

DNA of the CDR3: TGTGCCAGCTTAAAGCGGGCTGGGGGCTCGGAGACTTTCTTC. Translated, it gives CASLKRAGGSETFF. The gene calls are TRBV6-5 and TRBJ2-1; either TRBD1 or TRBD2 may fit D (6 bases each). Trimming took off 8 bases at V and 16 bases at J, with 27 bases between the two ends. The CDR3 runs to 14 residues. Germline V gives CDR1 MNHEY, CDR2 SVGAGI.

This rearrangement joins TRBV5-1 to TRBJ2-2; 15 nucleotides match TRBD2. Germline CDR1 is SGHRS and CDR2 is YFSETQ. Trimming at V came to 4 bases and at J to 7 bases, leaving 17 bases not matched to a gene. The CDR3 runs to 20 residues. The CDR3 reads CASSKTGLAGGDNRGGELFF. CDR3 sequence (DNA): TGCGCCAGCAGCAAGACGGGACTAGCGGGAGGAGATAACCGGGGCGGGGAGCTGTTTTTT.

This clone appeared once. The same CDR3 can be traced to other DNA sequences in this sample. The chain joins TRBV20-1 to TRBJ2-3, with D hard to call. Germline CDR1 reads DFQATT; CDR2 reads SNEGSKA (reference sequence). The CDR3 contains 11 residues. The V end lost 5 bases, the J end lost 3 bases, and 6 bases lay between the germline ends. CDR3: CSAPRTDTQYF. The CDR3 nucleotides read TGCAGTGCTCCCCGGACAGATACGCAGTATTTT.

The chain links TRBV2 to TRBJ1-2; D may be TRBD1 (5 bases). The germline V gene has CDR1 SNHLY and CDR2 FYNNEI. Trimming cost V 7 bases and J 2 bases, with 11 bases left between them. The CDR3 length is 13 residues. The CDR3 nucleotides are TGTGCCAGCATCCGGGACGGGAACTATGGCTACACCTTC. This sequence encodes CASIRDGNYGYTF.

The chain employs TRBV5-6 and TRBJ1-1; maybe TRBD1 (6 bases). The CDR3 has 16 amino acids. Germline lookup yields CDR1 SGHDT and CDR2 YYEEEE. The V end lost 1 base, the J end lost 1 base, and 14 bases lay between the germline ends. The CDR3 DNA follows: TGTGCCAGCAGCTTGCTTCCACTGGGGGCGAACACTGAAGCTTTCTTT. Its protein is CASSLLPLGANTEAFF.

The rearrangement links TRBV7-7 to TRBJ2-5, with 7 bases lining up with TRBD2. V shed 6 bases, J shed 5 bases, and the junction held 3 bases outside the gene matches. The germline V gene encodes CDR1 SSHAT and CDR2 FNYEAQ (reference sequence). The CDR3 totals 12 residues. The CDR3 DNA is TGTGCCAGCAGGGGGGAGGGGGAGACCCAGTACTTC. Protein: CASRGEGETQYF.

The chain combines TRBV14 with TRBJ1-2, with unresolved D. This CDR3 has 17 residues. The germline V gene has CDR1 SGHDN and CDR2 FVKESK. The V end lost 0 bases, the J end lost 6 bases, and 20 bases lay between the germline ends. The CDR3 spells CASSQDRRPSLPNGYTF. In DNA, the CDR3 is TGTGCCAGCAGCCAAGACCGAAGGCCTTCTCTCCCCAATGGCTACACCTTC.

The chain couples TRBV28 to TRBJ1-5; TRBD1 might be the D (5 bases). The germline V gene has CDR1 MDHEN and CDR2 SYDVKM. Trimming stripped 8 bases from V and 0 bases from J, with 23 bases between. The CDR3 runs 18 residues. CDR3 sequence: CASGSAGTEFYSNQPQHF. In DNA form, the CDR3 reads TGTGCCAGCGGATCCGCCGGGACCGAGTTTTATAGCAATCAGCCCCAGCATTTT.

The V gene is TRBV25-1, the J gene TRBJ2-2; 10 positions match TRBD1. Germline CDR1 is MGHDK and CDR2 is SYGVNS. Losses at the gene ends were 5 bases for V and 6 bases for J; bases not matched to a gene: 3. The CDR3 length is 14 residues. The CDR3 reads CASSPGTGAGELFF. The CDR3 nucleotides read TGTGCCAGCAGTCCCGGGACAGGGGCCGGGGAGCTGTTTTTT.

The CDR3 loop is CASSLYTGELFF. Written as DNA, the CDR3 is TGTGCCAGCAGCCTTTACACCGGGGAGCTGTTTTTT. The genes are TRBV6-1 and TRBJ2-2; unclear D gene. CDR3 size: 12 residues. The germline CDR1 and CDR2 sequences are MNHNS and SASEGT. The V end was cut by 6 bases, the J end by 3 bases, with 5 bases between.

For the CDR3, the DNA is TGTGCCAGCAGTTTAGGGGATGTCTATGGCTACACCTTC. Its protein is CASSLGDVYGYTF. This chain uses TRBV28 with TRBJ1-2; the D is unclear. Trimming removed 2 bases at V and 4 bases at J, with 8 bases between. Per the germline V gene, CDR1 is MDHEN and CDR2 is SYDVKM. This CDR3 is built from 13 residues.

The chain links TRBV6-1 to TRBJ2-3; D is ambiguous. V lost 5 bases to trimming and J lost 6 bases, with 9 bases between them. This CDR3 comprises 12 residues. The germline gives CDR1 MNHNS, CDR2 SASEGT. CDR3 protein: CASSPASDTQYF. As DNA, the CDR3 is TGTGCCAGCAGTCCCGCCAGCGATACGCAGTATTTT.

This sequence joins TRBV4-1 and TRBJ1-2; D is perhaps TRBD1 (5 bases). This CDR3 comprises 18 residues. The V gene lost 4 bases and the J gene lost 2 bases, with 23 bases spanning the gap. Germline V gene lookup returns CDR1 MGHRA and CDR2 YSYEKL. CDR3 DNA sequence: TGCGCCAGCAGCCCAACCAGGACATCGGGTTGGCGGAACTATGGCTACACCTTC. This translates into CASSPTRTSGWRNYGYTF.

The V gene is TRBV5-4, the J gene TRBJ1-1; possibly TRBD1 for D (6 bases). V was trimmed by 4 bases and J by 3 bases, leaving 16 bases between them. In germline, CDR1 is SGHNT, CDR2 YYREEE (reference sequence). CDR3 length: 15 residues. In DNA, the CDR3 is TGTGCCAGCAGCCTGGTTAGGGGGGGGGACACTGAAGCTTTCTTT. This translates into CASSLVRGGDTEAFF.

The chain uses TRBV5-1 and TRBJ2-3, with D maybe TRBD2 (5 bases). Trimming shortened V by 0 bases and J by 0 bases, and 17 bases separated the two germline ends. Germline V CDR1 and CDR2: SGHRS, YFSETQ. This CDR3 spans 18 amino acids. The CDR3 DNA sequence: TGCGCCAGCAGCTTGGGCAGTTCGGGGATCGGTAGCACAGATACGCAGTATTTT. Protein sequence: CASSLGSSGIGSTDTQYF.

This clone was detected a few times. This chain joins TRBV28 and TRBJ1-1; D gene unclear. Germline CDR1 is MDHEN and CDR2 is SYDVKM. The CDR3 length is 10 residues. In DNA, the CDR3 is TGTGCTGCAATAGGGACTGAAGCTTTCTTT. Translation gives CAAIGTEAFF.

The chain uses TRBV28 and TRBJ1-1, with D possibly being TRBD1 (6 bases). This CDR3 spans 12 amino acids. Germline lookup yields CDR1 MDHEN and CDR2 SYDVKM. Trimming removed 6 bases from V and 4 bases from J, with 9 bases in between. CDR3 bases: TGTGCCAGCAGGCAAGGGGGCACTGAAGCTTTCTTT. It specifies CASRQGGTEAFF.